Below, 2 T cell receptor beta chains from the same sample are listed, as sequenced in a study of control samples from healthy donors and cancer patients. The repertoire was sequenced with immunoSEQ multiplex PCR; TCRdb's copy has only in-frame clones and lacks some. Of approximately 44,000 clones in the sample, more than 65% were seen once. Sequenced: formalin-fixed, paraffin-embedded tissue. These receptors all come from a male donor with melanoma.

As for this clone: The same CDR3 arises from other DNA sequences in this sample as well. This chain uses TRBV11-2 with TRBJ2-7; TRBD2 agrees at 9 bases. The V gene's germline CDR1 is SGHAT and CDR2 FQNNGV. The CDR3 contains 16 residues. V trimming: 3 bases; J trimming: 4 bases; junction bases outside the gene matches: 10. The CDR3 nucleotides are TGTGCCAGCAGCTTGACCGGCGGGAGGGTTACATACGAGCAGTACTTC. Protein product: CASSLTGGRVTYEQYF.

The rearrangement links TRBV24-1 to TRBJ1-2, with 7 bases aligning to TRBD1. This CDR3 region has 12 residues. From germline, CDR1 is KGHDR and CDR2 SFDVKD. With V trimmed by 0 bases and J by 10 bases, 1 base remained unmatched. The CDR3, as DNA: TGTGCCACCAGTGATTTGACAGGGGCCTACACCTTC. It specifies CATSDLTGAYTF.